What follows is one T cell receptor (beta chain) and its context. The record originates from a study of control samples from healthy donors and cancer patients. Produced via immunoSEQ multiplex PCR; TCRdb's table is partial and in-frame only. The sample lists roughly 59,000 clones, under 95% occurring once. V lost 4 bases, J lost 0 bases, and 4 bases stayed unmatched. The germline gives CDR1 SNHLY, CDR2 FYNNEI. CDR3 length: 15 residues. Sequences were obtained from PBMCs. The chain recombines TRBV2 with TRBJ1-2; the match to TRBD1 covers 8 bases. The sequence was collected from a man in his forties with colorectal cancer. In DNA form, the CDR3 reads TGTGCCAGCAGTGCGGGGACAGGAGCTAACTATGGCTACACCTTC. This sequence encodes CASSAGTGANYGYTF.